This TCR beta chain is drawn from a study of beta chain features in type 1 diabetes. Study results and limitations: Type 1 diabetes patients had TCRB CDR3s that were shorter (moderately but significantly so) in all four CD4+ subsets.

The authors took one heparinised blood draw, averaging about 120 mL, from each donor. This clone was counted ten times or more. Its matching antigen is unknown. Germline lookup yields CDR1 GTSNPN and CDR2 SVGIG (reference sequence). There are 13 residues in the CDR3. V shed 2 bases and J 2 bases; nucleotides not matched to a gene: 3. Reverse transcription of all isolated RNA meant that expressed TCRB transcripts were sequenced. There were 3.4 million or so reads on average in the naive, central memory and regulatory T cell samples. Profiled with immunoSEQ multiplex PCR; TCRdb holds only in-frame clones, not every one. Among a few hundred thousand clones listed, 25% to 30% were seen once.

The chain links TRBV30 to TRBJ2-7; 7 positions agree with TRBD2. This sequence originates from a man under 40 in good health. The sequenced material came from central memory CD4+ T cells from blood. CDR3 nucleotides: TGTGCCTGGAGTAGCGGGGAAACCTACGAGCAGTACTTC. Translated, it gives CAWSSGETYEQYF.